This T cell receptor beta chain derives from a study of identical twins. MiXCR, applied by TCRdb to the 5' RACE reads, yields one record per CDR3 protein. In the table there are about 1.7 million distinct CDR3 sequences, under 35% of which are singletons. This CDR3 is built from 15 residues. Trimming removed 1 base from V and 8 bases from J; junction bases left unmatched: 7. The germline gives CDR1 LGHNA, CDR2 YNFKEQ. This sequence joins TRBV4-2 and TRBJ1-2; TRBD1 agrees at 10 bases. This receptor was identified in a newborn girl in good health. Sequencing used cord blood. The CDR3 DNA follows: TGTGCCAGCAGCCAAGTACGGGACAGGGGAAAAGGCTACACCTTC. It encodes CASSQVRDRGKGYTF.